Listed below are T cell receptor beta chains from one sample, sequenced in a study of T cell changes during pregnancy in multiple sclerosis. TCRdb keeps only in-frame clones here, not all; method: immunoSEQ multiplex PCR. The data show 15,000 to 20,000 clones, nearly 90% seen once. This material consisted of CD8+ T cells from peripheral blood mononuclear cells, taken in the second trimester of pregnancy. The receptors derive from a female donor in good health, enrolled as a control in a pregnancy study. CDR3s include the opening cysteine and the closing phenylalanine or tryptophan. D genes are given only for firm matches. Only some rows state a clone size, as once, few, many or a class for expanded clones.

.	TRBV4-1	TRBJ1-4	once	CASSQDREEKLFF	TGCGCCAGCAGCCAAGATCGAGAGGAAAAACTGTTTTTT
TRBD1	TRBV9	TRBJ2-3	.	CASNQGQGAPGDTQYF	TGTGCCAGCAACCAAGGACAGGGGGCGCCAGGAGATACGCAGTATTTT
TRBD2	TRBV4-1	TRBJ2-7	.	CASSQDTSGVVEQYF	TGCGCCAGCAGCCAAGACACTAGCGGGGTGGTAGAGCAGTACTTC
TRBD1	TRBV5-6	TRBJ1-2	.	CASSLGDSSISYGYTF	TGTGCCAGCAGCTTGGGGGACAGCAGTATCTCCTATGGCTACACCTTC
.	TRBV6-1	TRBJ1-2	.	CASSDVAEIYGYTF	TGTGCCAGCAGTGATGTGGCAGAAATCTATGGCTACACCTTC
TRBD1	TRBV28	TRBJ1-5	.	CASSPGTGFAQPQHF	TGTGCCAGCAGTCCGGGGACAGGATTTGCTCAGCCCCAGCATTTT
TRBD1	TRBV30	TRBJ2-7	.	CAWSPGTGGYEQYF	TGTGCCTGGAGTCCCGGGACAGGGGGGTACGAGCAGTACTTC
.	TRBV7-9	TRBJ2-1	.	CASSSPQLGAYNEQFF	TGTGCCAGCAGTTCACCCCAATTAGGGGCTTACAATGAGCAGTTCTTC
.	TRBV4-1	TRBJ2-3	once	CASSHTPQGCCDF	TGCGCCAGCAGCCACACCCCGCAGGGGTGCTGTGATTTT
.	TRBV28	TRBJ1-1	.	CAGEKGGSTEAFF	TGTGCCGGGGAAAAGGGGGGGAGCACTGAAGCTTTCTTT
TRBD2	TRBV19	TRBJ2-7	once	CASSPGLASYEQYF	TGTGCCAGTAGTCCCGGACTAGCTTCCTACGAGCAGTACTTC
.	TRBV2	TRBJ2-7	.	CASRGSPYEQYF	TGTGCCAGCAGGGGTAGCCCCTACGAGCAGTACTTC
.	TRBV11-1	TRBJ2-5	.	CASSSIEEETQYF	TGTGCCAGCAGCTCGATAGAGGAAGAGACCCAGTACTTC
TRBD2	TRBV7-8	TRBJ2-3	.	CASSSTGGFTDTQYF	TGTGCCAGCAGCTCAACCGGGGGGTTCACAGATACGCAGTATTTT
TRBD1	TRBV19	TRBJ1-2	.	CASSIARDRVGYTF	TGTGCCAGTAGTATAGCCCGGGACAGGGTTGGCTACACCTTC
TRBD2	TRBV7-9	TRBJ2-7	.	CASSKTSGSSYEQYF	TGTGCCAGCAGCAAGACTAGCGGGAGTAGCTACGAGCAGTACTTC
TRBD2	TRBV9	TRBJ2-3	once	CASSGTTSTSGRADTQYF	TGTGCCAGCAGCGGAACGACCTCGACTAGCGGGAGGGCAGATACGCAGTATTTT
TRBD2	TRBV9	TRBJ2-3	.	CASSVQGLAGRTDTQYF	TGTGCCAGCAGCGTCCAGGGACTAGCGGGTAGAACAGATACGCAGTATTTT
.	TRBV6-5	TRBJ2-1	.	CASTNRDTYNEQFF	TGTGCCAGCACCAACCGGGACACCTACAATGAGCAGTTCTTC
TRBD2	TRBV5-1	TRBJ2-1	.	CASSSSGGAYNEQFF	TGCGCCAGCAGCTCTAGCGGGGGGGCCTACAATGAGCAGTTCTTC
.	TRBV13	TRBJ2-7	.	CASSFGHGRPYEQYF	TGTGCCAGCAGCTTCGGACACGGACGACCCTACGAGCAGTACTTC
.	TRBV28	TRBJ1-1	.	CASSPTTVALFGTEAFF	TGTGCCAGCAGTCCAACGACAGTAGCATTATTTGGGACTGAAGCTTTCTTT
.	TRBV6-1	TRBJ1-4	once	CASNSLGSPNEKLFF	TGTGCCAGCAATAGTTTGGGCAGTCCTAATGAAAAACTGTTTTTT
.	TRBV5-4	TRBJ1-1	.	CASSLEIGGINTEAFF	TGTGCCAGCAGCTTGGAGATAGGGGGTATTAACACTGAAGCTTTCTTT
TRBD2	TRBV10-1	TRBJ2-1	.	CASSESAGVANEQFF	TGCGCCAGCAGTGAGTCAGCGGGGGTGGCCAATGAGCAGTTCTTC
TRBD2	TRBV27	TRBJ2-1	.	CASSIAGPYNEQFF	TGTGCCAGCAGTATAGCGGGGCCCTACAATGAGCAGTTCTTC
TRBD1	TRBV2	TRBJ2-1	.	CAGRGQSSYNEQFF	TGTGCCGGCAGGGGGCAGAGTTCCTACAATGAGCAGTTCTTC
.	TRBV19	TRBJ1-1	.	CASSIDPGEGNLAEAFF	TGTGCCAGTAGTATAGACCCCGGGGAGGGGAATCTCGCTGAAGCTTTCTTT
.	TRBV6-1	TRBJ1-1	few	CASSDRMNTEAFF	TGTGCCAGCAGTGACAGGATGAACACTGAAGCTTTCTTT
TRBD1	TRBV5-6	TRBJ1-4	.	CASNLGTGREKLFF	TGTGCCAGCAACTTGGGGACAGGACGTGAAAAACTGTTTTTT
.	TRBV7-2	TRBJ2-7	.	CASSYRDTPAYEQYF	TGTGCCAGCAGCTACCGGGACACTCCAGCCTACGAGCAGTACTTC
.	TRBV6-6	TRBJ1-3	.	CASSYREATPGNTIYF	TGTGCCAGCAGTTACCGGGAAGCTACTCCTGGAAACACCATATATTTT
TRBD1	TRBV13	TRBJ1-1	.	CASSRPGGGAFF	TGTGCCAGCAGCCGGCCAGGGGGTGGCGCTTTCTTT
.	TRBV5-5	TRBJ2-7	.	CASSFFLSYEQYF	TGTGCCAGCAGCTTCTTCCTCTCCTACGAGCAGTACTTC
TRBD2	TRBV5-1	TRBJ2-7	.	CASSLGGGSYEQYF	TGCGCCAGCAGCTTGGGCGGGGGCTCCTACGAGCAGTACTTC
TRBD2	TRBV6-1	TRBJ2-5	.	CASSVTGTSGGETQYF	TGTGCCAGCAGTGTAACCGGGACTAGCGGGGGAGAGACCCAGTACTTC
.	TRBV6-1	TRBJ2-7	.	CASTTESGTYYEQYF	TGTGCCAGCACCACGGAGAGTGGCACGTACTACGAGCAGTACTTC
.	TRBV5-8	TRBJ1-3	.	CASSAGWSAGNTIYF	TGTGCCAGCAGCGCGGGTTGGAGCGCTGGAAACACCATATATTTT
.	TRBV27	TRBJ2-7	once	CASSPGLYSYEQYF	TGTGCCAGCAGTCCTGGACTATACTCCTACGAGCAGTACTTC